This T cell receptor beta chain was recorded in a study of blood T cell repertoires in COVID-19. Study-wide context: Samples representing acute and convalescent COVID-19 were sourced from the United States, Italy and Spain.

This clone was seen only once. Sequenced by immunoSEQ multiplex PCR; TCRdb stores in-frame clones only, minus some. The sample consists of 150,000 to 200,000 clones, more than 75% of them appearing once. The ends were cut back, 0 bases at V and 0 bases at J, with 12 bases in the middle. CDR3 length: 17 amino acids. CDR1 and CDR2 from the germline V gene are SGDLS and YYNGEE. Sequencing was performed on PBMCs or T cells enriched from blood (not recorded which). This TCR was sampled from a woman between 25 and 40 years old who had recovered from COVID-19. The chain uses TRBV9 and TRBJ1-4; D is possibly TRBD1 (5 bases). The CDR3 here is CASSVGGGTATNEKLFF. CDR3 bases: TGTGCCAGCAGCGTAGGCGGGGGGACTGCAACTAATGAAAAACTGTTTTTT.